One T cell receptor (beta chain) is described in this entry. This record comes from a study of early T cells in non-severe SARS-CoV-2 infection. TCRdb recomputed calls from the 5' RACE reads with MiXCR, one row per CDR3 protein. Counted here are around 70,000 distinct CDR3 sequences, more than 9% occurring once; the ten biggest clones make up over 1.5%. The CDR3 contains 14 residues. The source is an adult who was a healthcare worker with PCR-confirmed SARS-CoV-2 infection or an uninfected control (not recorded which). Material for sequencing was whole blood. The chain recombines TRBV21-1 with TRBJ2-5; the table's D call TRBD1 went unverified against the DNA. TRBV21-1 is classified as a pseudogene. The CDR3 DNA reads as TGTGCCAGCAGCAACGGACAGATCCAAGAGACCCAGTACTTC. Amino acids: CASSNGQIQETQYF.